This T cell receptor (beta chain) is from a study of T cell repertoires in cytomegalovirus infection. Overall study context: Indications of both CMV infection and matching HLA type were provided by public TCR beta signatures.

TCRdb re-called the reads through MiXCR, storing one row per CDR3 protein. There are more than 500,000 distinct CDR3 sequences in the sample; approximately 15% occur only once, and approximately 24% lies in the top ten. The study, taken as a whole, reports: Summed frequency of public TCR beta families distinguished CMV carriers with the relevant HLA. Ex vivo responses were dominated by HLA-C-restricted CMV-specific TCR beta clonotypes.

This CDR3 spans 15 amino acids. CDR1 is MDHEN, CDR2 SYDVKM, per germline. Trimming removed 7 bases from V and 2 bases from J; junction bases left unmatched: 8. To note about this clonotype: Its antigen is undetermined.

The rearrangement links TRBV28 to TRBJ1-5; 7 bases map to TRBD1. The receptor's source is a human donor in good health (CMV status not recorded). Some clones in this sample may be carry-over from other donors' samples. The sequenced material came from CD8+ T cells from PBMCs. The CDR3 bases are TGTGCCAGCACTACCGACAGGGAGGGCAATCAGCCCCAGCATTTT. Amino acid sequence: CASTTDREGNQPQHF.